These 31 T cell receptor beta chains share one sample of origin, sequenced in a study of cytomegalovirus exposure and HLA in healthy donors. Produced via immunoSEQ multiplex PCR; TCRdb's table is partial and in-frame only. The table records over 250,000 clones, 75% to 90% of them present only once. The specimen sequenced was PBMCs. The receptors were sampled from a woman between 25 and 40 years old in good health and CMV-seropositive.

The CDR3 here is CASSPLTGNTEAFF. The CDR3 DNA reads as TGCGCCAGCAGCCCCTTGACAGGGAACACTGAAGCTTTCTTT. The chain joins TRBV4-1 to TRBJ1-1, with a possible D match to TRBD1 (6 bases). The CDR3 loop spans 14 amino acids. CDR1 is MGHRA and CDR2 is YSYEKL in the germline V gene. Between the trimmed V and J ends, which lost 4 bases and 1 base, there was a span of 10 bases.

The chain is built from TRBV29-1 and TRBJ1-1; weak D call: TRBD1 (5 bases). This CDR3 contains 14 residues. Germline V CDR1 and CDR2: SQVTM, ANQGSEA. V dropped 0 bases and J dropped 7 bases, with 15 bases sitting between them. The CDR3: CSVEDEKRQFEAFF. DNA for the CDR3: TGCAGCGTTGAAGACGAAAAAAGACAGTTTGAAGCTTTCTTT.

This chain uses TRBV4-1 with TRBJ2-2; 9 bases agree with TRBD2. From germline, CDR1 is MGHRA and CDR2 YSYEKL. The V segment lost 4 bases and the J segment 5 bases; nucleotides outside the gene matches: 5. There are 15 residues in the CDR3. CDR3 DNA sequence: TGCGCCAGCAGCCGCGGGGGGGCCGTAACCGGGGAGCTGTTTTTT. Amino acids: CASSRGGAVTGELFF.

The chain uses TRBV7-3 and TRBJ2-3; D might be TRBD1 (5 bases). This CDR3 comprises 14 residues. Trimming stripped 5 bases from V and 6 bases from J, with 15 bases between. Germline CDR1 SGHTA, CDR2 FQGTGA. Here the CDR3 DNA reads TGTGCCAGCAGCCCCGGTTGGGGCAGGGATACGCAGTATTTT. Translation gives CASSPGWGRDTQYF.

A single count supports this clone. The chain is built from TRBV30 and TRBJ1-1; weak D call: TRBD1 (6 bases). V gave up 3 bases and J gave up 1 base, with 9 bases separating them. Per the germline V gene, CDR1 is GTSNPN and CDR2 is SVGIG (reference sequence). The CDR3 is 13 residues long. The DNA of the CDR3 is TGTGCCTGGAGCGGAGGGGGGAACACTGAAGCTTTCTTT. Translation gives CAWSGGGNTEAFF.

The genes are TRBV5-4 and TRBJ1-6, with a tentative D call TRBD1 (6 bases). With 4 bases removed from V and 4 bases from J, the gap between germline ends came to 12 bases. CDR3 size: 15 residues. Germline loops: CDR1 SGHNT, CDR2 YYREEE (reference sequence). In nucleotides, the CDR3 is TGTGCCAGCAGCGAAGGACAGCTTTATAATTCACCCCTCCACTTT. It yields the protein CASSEGQLYNSPLHF.

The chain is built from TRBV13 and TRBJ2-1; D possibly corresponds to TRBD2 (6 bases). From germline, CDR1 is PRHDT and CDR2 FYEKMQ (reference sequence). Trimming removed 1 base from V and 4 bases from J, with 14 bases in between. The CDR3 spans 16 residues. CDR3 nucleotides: TGTGCCAGCAGCTTAGCTGCCAGGGAGGCGTACAATGAGCAGTTCTTC. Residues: CASSLAAREAYNEQFF.

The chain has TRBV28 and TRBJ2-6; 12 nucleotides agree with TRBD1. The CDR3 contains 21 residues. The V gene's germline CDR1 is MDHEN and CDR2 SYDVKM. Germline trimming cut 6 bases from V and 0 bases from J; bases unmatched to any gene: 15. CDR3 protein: CASSPPWGQGAQSSGANVLTF. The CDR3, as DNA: TGTGCCAGCAGCCCCCCTTGGGGACAGGGGGCGCAGAGCTCTGGGGCCAACGTCCTGACTTTC.

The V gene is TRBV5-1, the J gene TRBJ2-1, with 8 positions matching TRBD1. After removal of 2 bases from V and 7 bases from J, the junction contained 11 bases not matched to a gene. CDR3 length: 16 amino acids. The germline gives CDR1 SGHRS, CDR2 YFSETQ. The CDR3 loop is CASSLEQGGEWNEQFF. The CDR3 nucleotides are TGCGCCAGCAGCTTAGAACAGGGGGGAGAGTGGAATGAGCAGTTCTTC.

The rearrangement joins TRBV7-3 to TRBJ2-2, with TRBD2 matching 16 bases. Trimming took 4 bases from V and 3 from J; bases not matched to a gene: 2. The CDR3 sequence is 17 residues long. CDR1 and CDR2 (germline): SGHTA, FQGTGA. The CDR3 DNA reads TGTGCCAGCAGCTCGGGACTAGCGGGAGGGCACACCGGGGAGCTGTTTTTT. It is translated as CASSSGLAGGHTGELFF.

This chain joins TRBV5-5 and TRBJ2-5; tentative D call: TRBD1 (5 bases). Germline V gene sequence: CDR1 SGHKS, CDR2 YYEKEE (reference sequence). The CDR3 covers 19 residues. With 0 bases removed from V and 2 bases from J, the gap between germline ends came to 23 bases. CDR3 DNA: TGTGCCAGCAGCTTGGAGGCGCCAGGGTTTTTCCTAAAGCAAGAGACCCAGTACTTC. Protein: CASSLEAPGFFLKQETQYF.

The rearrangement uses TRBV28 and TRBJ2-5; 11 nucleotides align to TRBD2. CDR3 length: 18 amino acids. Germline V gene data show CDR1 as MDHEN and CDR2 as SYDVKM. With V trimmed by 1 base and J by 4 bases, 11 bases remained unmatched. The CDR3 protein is CASSLSRSGRAGRETQYF. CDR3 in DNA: TGTGCCAGCAGTTTATCACGTAGCGGGAGGGCCGGGCGAGAGACCCAGTACTTC. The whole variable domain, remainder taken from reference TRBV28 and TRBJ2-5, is DVKVTQSSRYLVKRTGEKVFLECVQDMDHENMFWYRQDPGLGLRLIYFSYDVKMKEKGDIPEGYSVSREKKERFSLILESASTNQTSMYLCASSLSRSGRAGRETQYFGPGTRLLVL.

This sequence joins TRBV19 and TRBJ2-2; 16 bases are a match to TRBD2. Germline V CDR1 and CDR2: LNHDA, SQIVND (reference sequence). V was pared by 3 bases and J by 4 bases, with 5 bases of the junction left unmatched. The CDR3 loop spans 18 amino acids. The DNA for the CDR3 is TGTGCCAGTAGTATGGGACTAGCGGGAGGGCCGGGCACCGGGGAGCTGTTTTTT. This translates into CASSMGLAGGPGTGELFF.

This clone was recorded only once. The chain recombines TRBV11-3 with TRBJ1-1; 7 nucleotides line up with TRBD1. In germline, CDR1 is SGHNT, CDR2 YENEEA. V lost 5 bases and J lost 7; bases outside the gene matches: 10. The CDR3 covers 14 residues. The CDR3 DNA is TGTGCCAGCAGCGAAGGGGGCGCGAAGAGTGAAGCTTTCTTT. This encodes CASSEGGAKSEAFF.

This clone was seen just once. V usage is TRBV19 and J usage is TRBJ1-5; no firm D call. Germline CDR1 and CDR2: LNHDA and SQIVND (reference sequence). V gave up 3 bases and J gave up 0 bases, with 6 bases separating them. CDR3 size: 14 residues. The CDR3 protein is CASSMASSNQPQHF. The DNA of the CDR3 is TGTGCCAGTAGTATGGCATCTAGCAATCAGCCCCAGCATTTT.

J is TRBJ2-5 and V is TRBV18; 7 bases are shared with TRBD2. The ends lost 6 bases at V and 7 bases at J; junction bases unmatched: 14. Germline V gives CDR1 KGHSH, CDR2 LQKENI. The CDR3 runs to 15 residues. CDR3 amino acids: CASSPPGLAVGTQYF. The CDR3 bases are TGTGCCAGCTCCCCCCCAGGGCTAGCGGTGGGGACCCAGTACTTC.

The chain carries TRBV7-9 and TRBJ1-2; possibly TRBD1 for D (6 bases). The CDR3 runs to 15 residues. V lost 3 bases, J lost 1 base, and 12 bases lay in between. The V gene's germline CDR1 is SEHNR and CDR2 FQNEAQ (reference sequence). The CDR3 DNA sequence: TGTGCCAGCAGCTTGGGGGACACGGATAACTATGGCTACACCTTC. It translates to CASSLGDTDNYGYTF. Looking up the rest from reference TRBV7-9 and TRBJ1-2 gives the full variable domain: DTGVSQNPRHKITKRGQNVTFRCDPISEHNRLYWYRQTLGQGPEFLTYFQNEAQLEKSRLLSDRFSAERPKGSFSTLEIQRTEQGDSAMYLCASSLGDTDNYGYTFGSGTRLTVV.

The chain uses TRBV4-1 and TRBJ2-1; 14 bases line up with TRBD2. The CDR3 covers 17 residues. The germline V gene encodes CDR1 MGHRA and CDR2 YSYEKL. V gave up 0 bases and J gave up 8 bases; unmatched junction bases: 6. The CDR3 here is CASSQEGTSGSSYEQFF. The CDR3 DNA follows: TGCGCCAGCAGCCAAGAGGGGACTAGCGGGAGTAGCTATGAGCAGTTCTTC.

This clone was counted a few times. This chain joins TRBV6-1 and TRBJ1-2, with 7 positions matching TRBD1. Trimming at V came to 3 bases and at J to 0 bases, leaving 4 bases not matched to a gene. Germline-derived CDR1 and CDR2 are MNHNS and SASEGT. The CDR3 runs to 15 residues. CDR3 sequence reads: CASSDVGTANYGYTF. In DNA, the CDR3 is TGTGCCAGCAGTGATGTTGGGACAGCTAACTATGGCTACACCTTC.

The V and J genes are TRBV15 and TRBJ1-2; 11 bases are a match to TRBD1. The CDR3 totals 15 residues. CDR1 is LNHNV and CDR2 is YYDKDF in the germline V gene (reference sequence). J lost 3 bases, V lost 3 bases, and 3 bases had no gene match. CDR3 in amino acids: CATSRDRGLYYGYTF. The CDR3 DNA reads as TGTGCCACCAGCAGGGACAGGGGGCTTTACTATGGCTACACCTTC. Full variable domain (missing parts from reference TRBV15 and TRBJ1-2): DAMVIQNPRYQVTQFGKPVTLSCSQTLNHNVMYWYQQKSSQAPKLLFHYYDKDFNNEADTPDNFQSRRPNTSFCFLDIRSPGLGDTAMYLCATSRDRGLYYGYTFGSGTRLTVV.

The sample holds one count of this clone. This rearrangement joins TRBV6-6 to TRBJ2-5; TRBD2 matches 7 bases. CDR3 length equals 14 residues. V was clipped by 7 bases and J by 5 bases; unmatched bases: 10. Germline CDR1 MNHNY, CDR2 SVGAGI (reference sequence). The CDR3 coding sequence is TGTGCCAGCACTGCGGGAGACCGTCCTGAGACCCAGTACTTC. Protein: CASTAGDRPETQYF.

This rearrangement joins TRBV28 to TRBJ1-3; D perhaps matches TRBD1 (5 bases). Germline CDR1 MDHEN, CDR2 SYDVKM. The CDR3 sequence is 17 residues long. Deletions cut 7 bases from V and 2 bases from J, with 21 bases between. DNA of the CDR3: TGTGCCAGCACGGTGATGGGGCAGCCGGACCCTGGAAACACCATATATTTT. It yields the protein CASTVMGQPDPGNTIYF. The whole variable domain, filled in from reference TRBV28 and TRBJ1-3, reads DVKVTQSSRYLVKRTGEKVFLECVQDMDHENMFWYRQDPGLGLRLIYFSYDVKMKEKGDIPEGYSVSREKKERFSLILESASTNQTSMYLCASTVMGQPDPGNTIYFGEGSWLTVV.

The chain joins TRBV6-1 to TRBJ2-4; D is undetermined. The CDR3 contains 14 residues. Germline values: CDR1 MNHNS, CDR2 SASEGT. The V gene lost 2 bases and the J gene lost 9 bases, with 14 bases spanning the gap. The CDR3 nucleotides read TGTGCCAGCAGTGAATATCAATCCCCTGGCATTCAGTACTTC. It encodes CASSEYQSPGIQYF.

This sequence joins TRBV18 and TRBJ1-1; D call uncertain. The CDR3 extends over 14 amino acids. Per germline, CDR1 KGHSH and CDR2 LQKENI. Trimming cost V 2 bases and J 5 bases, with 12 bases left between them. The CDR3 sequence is CASSPIGLDTEAFF. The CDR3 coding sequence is TGTGCCAGCTCACCAATAGGGTTGGATACTGAAGCTTTCTTT. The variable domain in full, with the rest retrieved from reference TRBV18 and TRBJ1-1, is NAGVMQNPRHLVRRRGQEARLRCSPMKGHSHVYWYRQLPEEGLKFMVYLQKENIIDESGMPKERFSAEFPKEGPSILRIQQVVRGDSAAYFCASSPIGLDTEAFFGQGTRLTVV.

The CDR3 sequence is CASSLEVATFEYF. The CDR3 DNA follows: TGTGCCAGCAGCTTAGAGGTTGCCACTTTTGAGTACTTC. The chain links TRBV7-2 to TRBJ2-7; D unresolved. Germline V CDR1 and CDR2: SGHTA, FQGNSA. CDR3 length: 13 residues. V gave up 1 base and J gave up 11 bases, with 15 bases separating them.

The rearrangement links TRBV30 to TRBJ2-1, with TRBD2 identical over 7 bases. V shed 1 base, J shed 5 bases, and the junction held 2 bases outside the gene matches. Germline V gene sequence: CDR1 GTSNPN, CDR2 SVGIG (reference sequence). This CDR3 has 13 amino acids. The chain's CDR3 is CAWSELANNEQFF. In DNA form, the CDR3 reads TGTGCCTGGAGTGAACTAGCGAACAATGAGCAGTTCTTC.

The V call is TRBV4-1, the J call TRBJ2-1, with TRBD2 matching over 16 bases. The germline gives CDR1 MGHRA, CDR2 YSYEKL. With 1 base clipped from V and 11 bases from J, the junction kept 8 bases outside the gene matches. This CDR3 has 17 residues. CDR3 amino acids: CASSQVAGTSGRGQQFF. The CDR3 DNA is TGCGCCAGCAGCCAAGTAGCTGGGACTAGCGGGAGGGGACAGCAGTTCTTC.

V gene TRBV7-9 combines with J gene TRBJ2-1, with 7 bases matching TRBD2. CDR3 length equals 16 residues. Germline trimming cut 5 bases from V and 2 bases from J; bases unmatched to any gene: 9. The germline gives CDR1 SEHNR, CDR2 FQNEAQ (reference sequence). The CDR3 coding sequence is TGTGCCAGCAGCCGTGGGGAGGGGAATGCCTACAATGAGCAGTTCTTC. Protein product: CASSRGEGNAYNEQFF. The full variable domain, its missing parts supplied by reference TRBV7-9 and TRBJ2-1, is DTGVSQNPRHKITKRGQNVTFRCDPISEHNRLYWYRQTLGQGPEFLTYFQNEAQLEKSRLLSDRFSAERPKGSFSTLEIQRTEQGDSAMYLCASSRGEGNAYNEQFFGPGTRLTVL.

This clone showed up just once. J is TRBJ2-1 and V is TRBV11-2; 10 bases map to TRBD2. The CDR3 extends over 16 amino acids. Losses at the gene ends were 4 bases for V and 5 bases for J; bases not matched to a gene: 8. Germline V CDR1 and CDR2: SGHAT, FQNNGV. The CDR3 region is CASSSIAGGRHNEQFF. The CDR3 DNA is TGTGCCAGCAGCTCCATAGCGGGAGGTCGTCACAATGAGCAGTTCTTC.

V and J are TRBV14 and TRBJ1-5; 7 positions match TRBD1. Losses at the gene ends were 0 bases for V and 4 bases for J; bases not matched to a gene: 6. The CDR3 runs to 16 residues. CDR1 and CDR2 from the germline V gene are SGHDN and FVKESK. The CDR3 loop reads CASSQDARGENQPQHF. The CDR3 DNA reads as TGTGCCAGCAGCCAAGACGCCAGGGGGGAAAATCAGCCCCAGCATTTT.

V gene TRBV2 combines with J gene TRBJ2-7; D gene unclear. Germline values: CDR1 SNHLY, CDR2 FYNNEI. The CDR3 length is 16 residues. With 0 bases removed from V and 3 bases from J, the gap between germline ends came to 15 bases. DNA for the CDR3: TGTGCCAGCAGTGAAGCTCGCTCCATGTTCGTCTACGAGCAGTACTTC. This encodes CASSEARSMFVYEQYF. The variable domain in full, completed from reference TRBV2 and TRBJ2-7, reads EPEVTQTPSHQVTQMGQEVILRCVPISNHLYFYWYRQILGQKVEFLVSFYNNEISEKSEIFDDQFSVERPDGSNFTLKIRSTKLEDSAMYFCASSEARSMFVYEQYFGPGTRLTVT.